The 31 T cell receptor beta chains given below trace back to one sample, sequenced in a study of blood T cell repertoires in COVID-19. Sequencing was performed with immunoSEQ multiplex PCR; in TCRdb, only in-frame clones are kept and a portion is missing. Of 150,000 or so clones in the sample, approximately 85% were seen once. Material for sequencing was peripheral blood. The receptors shown here come from a man aged 55 to 70 with COVID-19, enrolled during active disease.

The chain carries TRBV5-1 and TRBJ2-2, with 9 bases matching TRBD1. Germline loops: CDR1 SGHRS, CDR2 YFSETQ. The CDR3 extends over 18 amino acids. Trimming took 0 bases from V and 3 from J; bases not matched to a gene: 9. CDR3: CASSLGTGTGSYTGELFF. The CDR3 coding sequence is TGCGCCAGCAGCTTGGGGACGGGGACAGGGAGTTACACCGGGGAGCTGTTTTTT.

The chain employs TRBV6-4 and TRBJ2-2, with 8 bases identical to TRBD2. The J segment lost 4 bases and the V segment lost 4 bases, leaving 2 bases of the junction unmatched. CDR3 length: 14 amino acids. The germline V gene encodes CDR1 MRHNA and CDR2 SNTAGT. The CDR3 sequence is CASSASGGTGELFF. DNA for the CDR3: TGTGCCAGCAGTGCAAGCGGGGGCACCGGGGAGCTGTTTTTT.

This clone appeared a few times. The gene calls are TRBV21-1 and TRBJ1-1. TRBV21-1 has pseudogene status. The CDR3 loop spans 16 amino acids. CDR3 sequence: CASSKALRYMNTEAFF. The DNA for the CDR3 is TGTGCCAGCAGCAAAGCGCTGAGGTACATGAACACTGAAGCTTTCTTT.

V and J are TRBV5-4 and TRBJ1-3, with TRBD1 matching 8 bases. This CDR3 is 17 amino acids long. Germline V gene data show CDR1 as SGHNT and CDR2 as YYREEE (reference sequence). The V gene end was trimmed by 4 bases and the J gene end by 1 base; junction bases not matched to a gene: 10. The CDR3 spells CASSVGTGFQSGNTIYF. DNA of the CDR3: TGTGCCAGCAGCGTAGGGACAGGATTTCAGTCTGGAAACACCATATATTTT.

The chain employs TRBV19 and TRBJ1-5, with 7 bases fitting TRBD1. CDR3 length: 15 amino acids. Germline CDR1 reads LNHDA; CDR2 reads SQIVND (reference sequence). The V gene end was trimmed by 8 bases and the J gene end by 6 bases; junction bases not matched to a gene: 13. This chain's CDR3 is CASLPGTDKGQPQHF. The CDR3 nucleotides are TGTGCCAGTCTTCCAGGGACAGATAAGGGTCAGCCCCAGCATTTT.

This clone appeared a few times. The chain recombines TRBV4-1 with TRBJ1-4, with D uncertain. V lost 1 base and J lost 0, with 6 bases in between. From germline, CDR1 is MGHRA and CDR2 YSYEKL. There are 15 residues in the CDR3. CDR3 DNA: TGCGCCAGCAGCCAAGGAACAACAACTAATGAAAAACTGTTTTTT. Translating it yields CASSQGTTTNEKLFF.

V gene TRBV5-8 combines with J gene TRBJ2-3; D is perhaps TRBD2 (6 bases). The CDR3 spans 15 residues. Germline V gene lookup returns CDR1 SGHTS and CDR2 YDEGEE. V was trimmed by 1 base and J by 4 bases, leaving 13 bases between them. The CDR3 DNA sequence: TGTGCCAGCAGCTTGTGGGACGGGGGAGCAGATACGCAGTATTTT. Residues: CASSLWDGGADTQYF.

The chain couples TRBV19 to TRBJ1-4, with TRBD1 matching 9 bases. The CDR3 has 16 amino acids. V was clipped by 6 bases and J by 5 bases; unmatched bases: 10. Germline-derived CDR1 and CDR2 are LNHDA and SQIVND (reference sequence). CDR3 bases: TGTGCCAGTAGCGACCGAACCGGGACAGGGAATGAAAAACTGTTTTTT. As protein: CASSDRTGTGNEKLFF.

The chain carries TRBV18 and TRBJ2-3; TRBD1 matches at 9 bases. Germline V gene sequence: CDR1 KGHSH, CDR2 LQKENI. CDR3 length equals 15 residues. The V and J ends lost 2 bases and 4 bases, in that order; junction bases with no gene match: 4. CDR3 DNA: TGTGCCAGCTCACCAACAGGGGGCATCGCAGATACGCAGTATTTT. Protein: CASSPTGGIADTQYF.

This chain connects TRBV6-5 to TRBJ2-3; 7 bases match TRBD2. The CDR3 contains 15 residues. The trim removed 9 bases at V and 5 bases at J, leaving 14 bases unmatched. Per the germline V gene, CDR1 is MNHEY and CDR2 is SVGAGI. CDR3 region: CASEAGQGPIDTQYF. The CDR3 nucleotides read TGTGCCAGTGAAGCGGGGCAGGGCCCGATAGATACGCAGTATTTT.

The chain carries TRBV4-2 and TRBJ1-2, with a tentative D call TRBD1 (5 bases). V was trimmed by 4 bases and J by 5 bases, leaving 17 bases between them. The CDR3 runs 15 residues. Germline-derived CDR1 and CDR2 are LGHNA and YNFKEQ. The CDR3 loop is CASSPSQGLGYGYTF. Here the CDR3 DNA reads TGTGCCAGCAGCCCAAGCCAGGGACTGGGGTATGGCTACACCTTC.

This clone was seen just once. The CDR3 region is CASSLAEGSLVGYTF. The DNA of the CDR3 is TGTGCCAGCAGCTTAGCGGAGGGGTCTCTAGTGGGCTACACCTTC. The rearrangement joins TRBV7-6 to TRBJ1-2, with D perhaps TRBD1 (5 bases). V gave up 0 bases and J gave up 8 bases, with 16 bases separating them. The CDR3 contains 15 residues. CDR1 is SGHVS and CDR2 is FNYEAQ in the germline V gene.

CDR3 bases: TGTGCCAGCTCGGCCGGGGGAAGCAAAGAGACCCAGTACTTC. Encoded protein: CASSAGGSKETQYF. The chain has TRBV28 and TRBJ2-5; D possibly corresponds to TRBD2 (6 bases). V was pared by 8 bases and J by 3 bases, with 16 bases between. Per germline, CDR1 MDHEN and CDR2 SYDVKM. The CDR3 is made up of 14 amino acids.

This chain connects TRBV4-1 to TRBJ1-5; 10 bases are a match to TRBD1. This CDR3 contains 13 residues. Germline loops: CDR1 MGHRA, CDR2 YSYEKL. Trimming took 8 bases from V and 7 from J; bases not matched to a gene: 5. The CDR3 DNA reads TGCGCCAGCGGGACAGGGGTTCGCCAGCCCCAGCATTTT. Translating gives CASGTGVRQPQHF.

The rearrangement links TRBV15 to TRBJ2-1, with 11 bases aligning to TRBD2. Trimming cost V 5 bases and J 9 bases; bases outside gene matches: 15. This CDR3 is 17 amino acids long. Germline values: CDR1 LNHNV, CDR2 YYDKDF (reference sequence). Here the CDR3 DNA reads TGTGCCACCAGCCCTCGCTATTCCGGGACTAGCGGCACTGAGCAGTTCTTC. It translates to CATSPRYSGTSGTEQFF.

This chain joins TRBV5-1 and TRBJ1-2; 10 bases map to TRBD1. Unmatched junction bases numbered 10, after V lost 0 bases and J lost 8 bases. The CDR3 consists of 16 residues. The germline V gene has CDR1 SGHRS and CDR2 YFSETQ. The CDR3 region has the DNA TGCGCCAGCAGCTTGGGACAGGGGGCGCGGGTGAGCGGCTACACCTTC. Translated: CASSLGQGARVSGYTF.

This chain uses TRBV7-2 with TRBJ1-4, with unresolved D. Looked up from germline, CDR1 is SGHTA and CDR2 is FQGNSA. The CDR3 totals 12 residues. The V end lost 4 bases, the J end lost 3 bases, and 3 bases lay between the germline ends. For the CDR3, the DNA is TGTGCCAGCAGCTCTCCTAATGAAAAACTGTTTTTT. Protein: CASSSPNEKLFF. The full variable domain, in which reference TRBV7-2 and TRBJ1-4 provide the parts outside the CDR3, is GAGVSQSPSNKVTEKGKDVELRCDPISGHTALYWYRQSLGQGLEFLIYFQGNSAPDKSGLPSDRFSAERTGGSVSTLTIQRTQQEDSAVYLCASSSPNEKLFFGSGTQLSVL.

The V and J genes are TRBV5-1 and TRBJ2-3; tentatively, D is TRBD1 (6 bases). CDR3 length equals 16 residues. Deletions cut 3 bases from V and 5 bases from J, with 19 bases between. Germline V lookup: CDR1 SGHRS, CDR2 YFSETQ. The CDR3 reads CASSSSGTPGLDTQYF. CDR3 DNA sequence: TGCGCCAGCAGCTCCTCCGGGACACCAGGATTAGATACGCAGTATTTT.

This rearrangement joins TRBV9 to TRBJ1-4; D might be TRBD1 (5 bases). Trimming left V 3 bases short and J 8 bases short, with 17 bases between. Per germline, CDR1 SGDLS and CDR2 YYNGEE. This CDR3 comprises 15 residues. CDR3 residues: CASSALATQGEKLFF. The CDR3 DNA reads as TGTGCCAGCAGCGCCCTGGCCACCCAGGGAGAAAAACTGTTTTTT. The complete variable domain, with remaining parts taken from reference TRBV9 and TRBJ1-4, reads DSGVTQTPKHLITATGQRVTLRCSPRSGDLSVYWYQQSLDQGLQFLIQYYNGEERAKGNILERFSAQQFPDLHSELNLSSLELGDSALYFCASSALATQGEKLFFGSGTQLSVL.

The rearrangement joins TRBV28 to TRBJ1-2; 7 bases are a match to TRBD1. CDR1 is MDHEN and CDR2 is SYDVKM in the germline V gene. The trim removed 4 bases at V and 2 bases at J, leaving 4 bases unmatched. The CDR3 runs 14 residues. CDR3: CASSYEGANYGYTF. The CDR3 DNA reads as TGTGCCAGCAGTTATGAGGGGGCAAACTATGGCTACACCTTC.

The chain uses TRBV6-2 or TRBV6-3 and TRBJ1-3; D remains unclear. The germline V gene encodes CDR1 MNHEY and CDR2 SVGEGT. This CDR3 has 14 residues. V gave up 5 bases and J gave up 2 bases, with 10 bases separating them. In DNA, the CDR3 is TGTGCCAGCAGTGATACGGGGACTGGAAACACCATATATTTT. It is translated as CASSDTGTGNTIYF.

The chain employs TRBV30 and TRBJ2-5, with D possibly TRBD2 on 6 matching bases. V lost 1 base, J lost 3 bases, and 18 bases lay in between. The CDR3 is 16 residues long. Germline V gives CDR1 GTSNPN, CDR2 SVGIG (reference sequence). Here the CDR3 DNA reads TGTGCCTGGAGTGCCTACATGACTAGAGGGAAAGAGACCCAGTACTTC. It codes for CAWSAYMTRGKETQYF.

The V gene is TRBV30, the J gene TRBJ2-5, with TRBD1 matching over 10 bases. CDR1 and CDR2 (germline): GTSNPN, SVGIG (reference sequence). This CDR3 comprises 14 residues. The ends lost 4 bases at V and 2 bases at J; junction bases unmatched: 4. CDR3 nucleotides: TGTGCCTGGAATAAGGACAGGGGGCAAGAGACCCAGTACTTC. Residues: CAWNKDRGQETQYF.

The rearrangement links TRBV6-6 to TRBJ2-4, with TRBD2 matching over 8 bases. The CDR3 has 16 residues. Looked up from germline, CDR1 is MNHNY and CDR2 is SVGAGI (reference sequence). The trim removed 5 bases at V and 8 bases at J, leaving 14 bases unmatched. The CDR3 DNA follows: TGTGCCAGCAGTCTGGGAATGAGCGGGAGAAGCGACATTCAGTACTTC. This translates into CASSLGMSGRSDIQYF.

The V call is TRBV29-1, the J call TRBJ1-4; tentative D call: TRBD1 (5 bases). Germline V lookup: CDR1 SQVTM, CDR2 ANQGSEA. V was cut by 2 bases and J by 7 bases, with 11 bases left in between. This CDR3 comprises 13 residues. CDR3 sequence reads: CSVELGGFEKLFF. Written as DNA, the CDR3 is TGCAGCGTTGAATTGGGGGGATTTGAAAAACTGTTTTTT.

This clone was seen more than once but under ten times. This chain joins TRBV7-9 and TRBJ2-5, with D unclear. The CDR3 is 11 residues long. Germline loops: CDR1 SEHNR, CDR2 FQNEAQ (reference sequence). The V gene lost 5 bases and the J gene lost 8 bases, with 9 bases spanning the gap. For the CDR3, the DNA is TGTGCCAGCAGCGACGGGTTCACCCAGTACTTC. The encoded protein is CASSDGFTQYF. The whole variable domain, remainder taken from reference TRBV7-9 and TRBJ2-5, is DTGVSQNPRHKITKRGQNVTFRCDPISEHNRLYWYRQTLGQGPEFLTYFQNEAQLEKSRLLSDRFSAERPKGSFSTLEIQRTEQGDSAMYLCASSDGFTQYFGPGTRLLVL.

As concerns this clone: Other DNA sequences within the sample encode an identical CDR3. V usage is TRBV7-2 and J usage is TRBJ1-5; D remains unclear. Trimming cost V 0 bases and J 7 bases, with 7 bases left between them. CDR1 and CDR2 from the germline V gene are SGHTA and FQGNSA. CDR3 length equals 13 residues. The CDR3 spells CASSLAGGQPQHF. The CDR3 DNA sequence: TGTGCCAGCAGCTTAGCAGGAGGACAGCCCCAGCATTTT.

This rearrangement joins TRBV7-2 to TRBJ1-2; no definite D call. Trimming stripped 5 bases from V and 4 bases from J, with 17 bases between. CDR1 and CDR2 (germline): SGHTA, FQGNSA. The CDR3 has 15 amino acids. CDR3 DNA: TGTGCCAGCAGCCAGGACTCCCCCGGTCCCTATGGCTACACCTTC. It encodes CASSQDSPGPYGYTF.

The chain links TRBV2 to TRBJ2-3; 8 bases map to TRBD2. V trimming: 7 bases; J trimming: 0 bases; junction bases outside the gene matches: 6. This CDR3 spans 15 amino acids. The germline V gene encodes CDR1 SNHLY and CDR2 FYNNEI. The CDR3 DNA sequence: TGTGCCAGCAAATCGCAGCGGGGGAGCACAGATACGCAGTATTTT. Translation gives CASKSQRGSTDTQYF.

The rearrangement uses TRBV27 and TRBJ1-2, with unresolved D. Germline lookup yields CDR1 MNHEY and CDR2 SMNVEV (reference sequence). The CDR3 runs to 13 residues. The V and J ends lost 2 bases and 2 bases respectively, with 6 bases between them. As DNA, the CDR3 is TGTGCCAGCAGTTTAACCGGGAACTATGGCTACACCTTC. Residues: CASSLTGNYGYTF.

This clone came up once. The chain is built from TRBV28 and TRBJ1-1; TRBD1 is a possible D gene (6 bases). Germline assignment: CDR1 MDHEN and CDR2 SYDVKM. V lost 2 bases and J lost 0, with 13 bases in between. This CDR3 is built from 16 residues. The DNA of the CDR3 is TGTGCCAGCAGTTTAATGTTAGGACAGCTGAACACTGAAGCTTTCTTT. Its translation: CASSLMLGQLNTEAFF. Filled out from reference TRBV28 and TRBJ1-1, the complete variable domain reads DVKVTQSSRYLVKRTGEKVFLECVQDMDHENMFWYRQDPGLGLRLIYFSYDVKMKEKGDIPEGYSVSREKKERFSLILESASTNQTSMYLCASSLMLGQLNTEAFFGQGTRLTVV.